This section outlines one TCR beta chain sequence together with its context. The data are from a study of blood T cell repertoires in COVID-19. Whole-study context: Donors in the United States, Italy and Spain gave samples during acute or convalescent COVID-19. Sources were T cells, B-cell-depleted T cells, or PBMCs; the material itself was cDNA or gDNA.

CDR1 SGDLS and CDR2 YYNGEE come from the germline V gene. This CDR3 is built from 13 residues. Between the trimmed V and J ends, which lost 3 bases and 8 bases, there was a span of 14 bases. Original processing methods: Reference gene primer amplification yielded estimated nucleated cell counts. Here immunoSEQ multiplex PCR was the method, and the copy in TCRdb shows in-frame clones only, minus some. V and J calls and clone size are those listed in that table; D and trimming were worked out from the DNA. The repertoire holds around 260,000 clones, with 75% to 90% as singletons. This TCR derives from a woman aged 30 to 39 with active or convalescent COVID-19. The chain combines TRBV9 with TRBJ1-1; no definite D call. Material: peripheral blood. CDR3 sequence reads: CASSASSSAEAFF. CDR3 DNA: TGTGCCAGCAGCGCGAGTAGCTCGGCGGAAGCTTTCTTT.